This T cell receptor (beta chain) was captured by sequencing in a study of blood T cell repertoires in COVID-19. Study-level background: PBMCs, B-cell-depleted T cells, or T cells were the source of the cDNA or gDNA that made up the material.

This clone was counted a few times. Measured with immunoSEQ multiplex PCR; TCRdb has only the in-frame clones, and not every one. The sample has some 50,000 clones; roughly 86% are singletons. The V end was cut by 6 bases, the J end by 4 bases, with 16 bases between. Germline-derived CDR1 and CDR2 are MNHEY and SMNVEV (reference sequence). The CDR3 length is 15 residues. The source material was peripheral blood. The chain is built from TRBV27 and TRBJ1-5, with a possible D match to TRBD1 (6 bases). This sequence was found in a woman aged 60-75 years with acute or convalescent COVID-19. This chain's CDR3 is CASSQQIGGNQPQHF. CDR3 nucleotides: TGTGCCAGCAGCCAACAGATAGGGGGAAATCAGCCCCAGCATTTT.